The rows below give T cell receptor beta chains drawn from one sample of a study of T cell changes during pregnancy in multiple sclerosis. Produced via immunoSEQ multiplex PCR; TCRdb's table is partial and in-frame only. The repertoire holds fewer than 90,000 clones, with 91% as singletons. Sequenced material: peripheral blood, taken in the second trimester of pregnancy. These receptors came from a female donor with multiple sclerosis, enrolled in a pregnancy study. The CDR3 runs from the conserved cysteine through the conserved F or W. Each record gives: clone size, J gene, V gene, D gene, CDR3 protein, CDR3 DNA. D genes are given only for firm matches. Clone size is not always given. Where it is, it says once, few, many or a class for expanded clones.

>once|TRBJ1-3|TRBV13|-
CASSSASDNFRNTIYF
TGTGCCAGCAGCTCAGCTTCCGACAACTTTAGAAACACCATATATTTT
>-|TRBJ1-1|TRBV6-6|-
CASSYGSTEAFF
TGTGCCAGCAGTTACGGGAGCACTGAAGCTTTCTTT
>few|TRBJ1-1|TRBV30|-
CAWSVMGARLNTEAFF
TGTGCCTGGAGTGTGATGGGGGCCAGGCTCAACACTGAAGCTTTCTTT
>-|TRBJ1-1|TRBV19|-
CASSISRAFEAFF
TGTGCCAGTAGTATATCCAGGGCCTTTGAAGCTTTCTTT
>-|TRBJ1-1|TRBV29-1|-
CSVAKGRLMNTEAFF
TGCAGCGTTGCTAAGGGTAGACTAATGAACACTGAAGCTTTCTTT
>-|TRBJ2-3|TRBV2|TRBD1
CASRSGTGSYTQYF
TGTGCCAGCAGATCCGGGACAGGGTCATACACGCAGTATTTT
>-|TRBJ2-2|TRBV19|-
CASSMSHSGGELFF
TGTGCCAGTAGTATGAGTCACTCGGGCGGGGAGCTGTTTTTT
>-|TRBJ2-1|TRBV19|-
CASSTRLYNEQFF
TGTGCCAGTAGTACCAGGTTATACAATGAGCAGTTCTTC
>-|TRBJ1-1|TRBV5-1|TRBD1
CASSSDEGARTEAFF
TGCGCCAGCAGCTCAGATGAGGGGGCTCGGACTGAAGCTTTCTTT
>-|TRBJ2-3|TRBV21-1|-
CASSRQTESTDTQYF
TGTGCCAGCAGCCGCCAGACAGAAAGCACAGATACGCAGTATTTT
>-|TRBJ1-1|TRBV21-1|-
CASSTNRQGRGTEAFF
TGTGCCAGCAGCACCAATCGACAGGGGAGGGGGACTGAAGCTTTCTTT